This T cell receptor beta chain appears in the sequencing data of a study of blood T cells in healthy people across ages. With a J-beta primer mix and a sample-barcoded 5' primer, a second PCR ran about 7 to 12 cycles. TCRdb re-called the 5' RACE reads with MiXCR, one entry per CDR3 protein. The sample includes approximately 850,000 distinct CDR3 sequences, around 42% of them seen just once. Between the trimmed V and J ends, which lost 0 bases and 10 bases, there was a span of 10 bases. Per germline, CDR1 SGHRS and CDR2 YFSETQ. This CDR3 region has 12 residues. The gene calls are TRBV5-1 and TRBJ1-2; no definite D call. Sequencing was done on a sample of blood. The TCR comes from a man aged 55 to 70 in good health. The CDR3: CASSLDWNTYTF. The CDR3 DNA follows: TGCGCCAGCAGCTTGGATTGGAATACCTACACCTTC.